Sequencing of this T cell receptor beta chain was carried out in a study of blood T cells in healthy people across ages. The study, taken as a whole, reports: Greater diversity and more naive CD4+ cells were seen in long-lived donors than in aged donors.

Trimming took off 7 bases at V and 1 base at J, with 14 bases between the two ends. Germline V gene sequence: CDR1 SGHRS, CDR2 YFSETQ. The CDR3 loop spans 14 amino acids. This clonotype was picked up many times. As yet, its antigen is unknown. Primed by a sample-barcoded 5' primer and a J-beta primer mix, a second PCR proceeded for roughly 6 to 12 cycles. TCRdb re-called the 5' RACE reads with MiXCR, one entry per CDR3 protein. The data contain approximately 680,000 distinct CDR3 sequences, less than 40% of them singletons. The genes are TRBV5-1 and TRBJ1-1; possibly TRBD1 for D (6 bases). This sequence was found in a woman older than 75 in good health. The sequenced sample consisted of blood. CDR3 protein: CASGPLQGNTEAFF. DNA of the CDR3: TGCGCCAGCGGCCCTCTACAGGGGAACACTGAAGCTTTCTTT.